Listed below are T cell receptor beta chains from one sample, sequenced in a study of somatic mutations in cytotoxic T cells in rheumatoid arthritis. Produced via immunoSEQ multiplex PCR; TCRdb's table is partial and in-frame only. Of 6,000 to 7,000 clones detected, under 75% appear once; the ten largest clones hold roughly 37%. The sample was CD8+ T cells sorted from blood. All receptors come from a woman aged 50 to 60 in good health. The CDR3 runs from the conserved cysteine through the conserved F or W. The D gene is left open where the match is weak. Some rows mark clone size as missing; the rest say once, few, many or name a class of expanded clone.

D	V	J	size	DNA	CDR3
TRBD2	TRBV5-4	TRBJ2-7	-	TGTGCCAGCAGCCGCGGGGGGGGGCGGACTTTAGCCTACGAGCAGTACTTC	CASSRGGGRTLAYEQYF
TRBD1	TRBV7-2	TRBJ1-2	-	TGTGCCAGCAGACTGGGACAGGGTGGAGGCTACACCTTC	CASRLGQGGGYTF
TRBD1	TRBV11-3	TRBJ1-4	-	TGTGCCAGCAGCTTCAGACAGGGGGGTGAAAAACTGTTTTTT	CASSFRQGGEKLFF
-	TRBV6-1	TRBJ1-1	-	TGTGCCAGCAGTGAAGCACAGGGACGGACAGAAGCTTTCTTT	CASSEAQGRTEAFF
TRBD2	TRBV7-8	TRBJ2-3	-	TGTGCCAGCAGCTCGGAGAGCGGGGGGGCGGGGGGAGATACGCAGTATTTT	CASSSESGGAGGDTQYF
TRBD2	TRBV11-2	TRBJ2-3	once	TGTGCCAGCAGCTCCCTAGCTCGGGGGGGAAGCACAGATACGCAGTATTTT	CASSSLARGGSTDTQYF
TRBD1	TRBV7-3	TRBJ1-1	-	TGTGCCAGCAGCCCCCGACAGGGGGATTGGACTGAAGCTTTCTTT	CASSPRQGDWTEAFF
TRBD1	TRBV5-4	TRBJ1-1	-	TGTGCCAGCAGCGCCGGACCCGGACAGGGGGCGAGAACTGAAGCTTTCTTT	CASSAGPGQGARTEAFF
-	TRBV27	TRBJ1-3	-	TGTGCCAGCAGTTCCCGAGACTCTGGAAACACCATATATTTT	CASSSRDSGNTIYF
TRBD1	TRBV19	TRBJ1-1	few	TGTGCCAGCTTAATATCTTGGGACAGGTCAAGGAACACTGAAGCTTTCTTT	CASLISWDRSRNTEAFF
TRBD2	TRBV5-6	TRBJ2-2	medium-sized	TGTGCCAGCAGCTTACCGGGAGGATATTACACCGGGGAGCTGTTTTTT	CASSLPGGYYTGELFF
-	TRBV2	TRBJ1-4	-	TGTGCCAGCAGTGAATTACAGGGCCTTGAAAAACTGTTTTTT	CASSELQGLEKLFF
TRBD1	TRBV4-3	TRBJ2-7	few	TGCGCCAGCAGCCAATCCCTGGGACAGGTGTACGAGCAGTACTTC	CASSQSLGQVYEQYF
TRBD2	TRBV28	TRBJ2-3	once	TGTGCCAGCAGTCCCCCATTCACTAGCGGGGGATACACAGATACGCAGTATTTT	CASSPPFTSGGYTDTQYF
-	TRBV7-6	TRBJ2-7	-	TGTGCCAGCAGCTTAGTGTCCCGGGGTGGGGACGAGCAGTACTTC	CASSLVSRGGDEQYF
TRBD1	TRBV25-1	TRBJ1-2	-	TGTGCCAGCAGTGACCCTAAGGACAGGGGGAACTATGGCTACACCTTC	CASSDPKDRGNYGYTF
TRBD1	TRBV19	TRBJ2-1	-	TGTGCCAGTAGTATTAACAGGGGGCAAGTAAATGAGCAGTTCTTC	CASSINRGQVNEQFF
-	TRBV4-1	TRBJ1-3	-	TGCGCCAGCAGCCAAGTGTGGCCCTCTGGAAACACCATATATTTT	CASSQVWPSGNTIYF
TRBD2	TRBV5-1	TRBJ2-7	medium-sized	TGCGCCAGCAGCTTGGATTTTCCCGCGGGGGGGCCAGACGAGCAGTACTTC	CASSLDFPAGGPDEQYF
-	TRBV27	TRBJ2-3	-	TGTGCCAGCACCCTTTGGGGGGACCGCCGCACAGATACGCAGTATTTT	CASTLWGDRRTDTQYF
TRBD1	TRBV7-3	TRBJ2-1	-	TGTGCCAGCAGCTACACAGGGGGTGGTACGAATGAGCAGTTCTTC	CASSYTGGGTNEQFF
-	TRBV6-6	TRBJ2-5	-	TGTGCCAGCAGTTACGCGGGGGCTTGGATGGAGACCCAGTACTTC	CASSYAGAWMETQYF
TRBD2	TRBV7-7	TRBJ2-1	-	TGTGCCAGCAGCCGACTAGCGGTGAGCTCCTACAATGAGCAGTTCTTC	CASSRLAVSSYNEQFF
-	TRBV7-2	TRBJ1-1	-	TGTGCCAGCAGCTTAGGGCCGATCGGGGACACTGAAGCTTTCTTT	CASSLGPIGDTEAFF
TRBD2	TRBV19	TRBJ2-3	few	TGTGCCAGTAGTTCCGGGACTAGCGGGGGGGGAGCTCGTCCCACAGATACGCAGTATTTT	CASSSGTSGGGARPTDTQYF
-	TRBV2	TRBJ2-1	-	TGTGCCAGCAGTGGCAGGGTCTCCTACAATGAGCAGTTCTTC	CASSGRVSYNEQFF
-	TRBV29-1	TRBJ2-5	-	TGCAGCGTTGAAGATCGGGGAGAGACCCAGTACTTC	CSVEDRGETQYF
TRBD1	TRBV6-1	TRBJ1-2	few	TGTGCCAGCAGGCCCCCGGGACAGGGACATGGCTACACCTTC	CASRPPGQGHGYTF
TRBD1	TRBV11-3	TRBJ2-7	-	TGTGCCAGCAGCAAACTGACAGGGAAGAGCTACGAGCAGTACTTC	CASSKLTGKSYEQYF
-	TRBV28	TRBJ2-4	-	TGTGCCAGCAGTTTGGTGGGTGACAGCAAAAACATTCAGTACTTC	CASSLVGDSKNIQYF
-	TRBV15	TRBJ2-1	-	TGTGCCACCAGCAGAGTTGTGAGACAGACTTTATACAATGAGCAGTTCTTC	CATSRVVRQTLYNEQFF
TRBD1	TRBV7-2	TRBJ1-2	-	TGTGCCAGCAGCTTAGGACAGGGGGCGCTTGGCTACACCTTC	CASSLGQGALGYTF
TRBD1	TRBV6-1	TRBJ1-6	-	TGTGCCAGCAGTGAAGAGACAGGGGGCCATTCACCCCTCCACTTT	CASSEETGGHSPLHF
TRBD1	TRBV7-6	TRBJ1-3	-	TGTGCCAGCAGCTGGGACAGAAGCTCTGGAAACACCATATATTTT	CASSWDRSSGNTIYF
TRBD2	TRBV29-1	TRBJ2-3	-	TGCAGCGTTCCGTTCGGCGGGGGGGCCCCAGATACGCAGTATTTT	CSVPFGGGAPDTQYF
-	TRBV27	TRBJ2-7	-	TGTGCCAGCAGCCCTGGGACTCTACCCTACGAGCAGTACTTC	CASSPGTLPYEQYF
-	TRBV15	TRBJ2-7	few	TGTGCCACCAGCAGCGGGGACTCCTACGAGCAGTACTTC	CATSSGDSYEQYF
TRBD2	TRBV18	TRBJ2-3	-	TGTGCCAGCTCACCTCTCGCGACTAGCACGCCAGATACGCAGTATTTT	CASSPLATSTPDTQYF
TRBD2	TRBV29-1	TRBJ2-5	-	TGCAGCGTTGAAGATCCCAGGAATAGCGGGCTCTCACAAGAGACCCAGTACTTC	CSVEDPRNSGLSQETQYF
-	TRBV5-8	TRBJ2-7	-	TGTGCCAGCCGGGAGGGACAGGGACCCGAGCAGTACTTC	CASREGQGPEQYF